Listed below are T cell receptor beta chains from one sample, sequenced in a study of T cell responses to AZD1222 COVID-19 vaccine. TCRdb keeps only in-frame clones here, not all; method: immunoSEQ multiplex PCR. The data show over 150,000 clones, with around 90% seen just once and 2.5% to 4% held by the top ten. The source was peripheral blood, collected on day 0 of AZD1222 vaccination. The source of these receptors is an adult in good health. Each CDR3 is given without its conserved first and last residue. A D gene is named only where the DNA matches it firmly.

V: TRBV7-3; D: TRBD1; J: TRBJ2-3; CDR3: ASSPRDRITDTQY
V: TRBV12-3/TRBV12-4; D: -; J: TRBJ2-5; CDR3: ASSPGLKETQY
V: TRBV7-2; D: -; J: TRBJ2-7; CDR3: ASSLRDSYEQY
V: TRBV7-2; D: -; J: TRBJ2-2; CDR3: ASSQQSTGELF
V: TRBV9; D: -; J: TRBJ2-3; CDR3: ASSVAGSTDTQY
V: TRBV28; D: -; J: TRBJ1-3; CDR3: ASIRTGSSGNTIY
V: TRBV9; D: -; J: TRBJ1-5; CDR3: ASSSSSGSGPQH
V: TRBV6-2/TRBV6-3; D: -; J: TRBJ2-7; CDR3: ASSRDYEQY
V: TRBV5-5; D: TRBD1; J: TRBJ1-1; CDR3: ASSRPGQGGEAF
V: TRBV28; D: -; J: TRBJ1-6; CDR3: ASSRDRPNSPLH
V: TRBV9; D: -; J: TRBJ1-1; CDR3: ASSVGLAPKAF
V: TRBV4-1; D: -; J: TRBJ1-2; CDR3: ASRAIGGIGPYGYT
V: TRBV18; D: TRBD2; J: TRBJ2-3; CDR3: ASSPRLAGGPSDTQY
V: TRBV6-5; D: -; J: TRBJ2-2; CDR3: ASANGRGLTGELF
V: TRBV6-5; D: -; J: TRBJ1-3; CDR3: ASSWGRGNTIY
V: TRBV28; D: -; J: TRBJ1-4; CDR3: ASRHRTTNEKLF
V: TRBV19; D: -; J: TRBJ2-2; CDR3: ASSIWDTKVGELF
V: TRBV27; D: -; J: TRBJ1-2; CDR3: ASSLNAGVGYT
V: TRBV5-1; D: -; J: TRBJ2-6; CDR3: ASSLGGTPGANVLT
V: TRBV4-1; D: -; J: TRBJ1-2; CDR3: ASSQEWGPYGYT
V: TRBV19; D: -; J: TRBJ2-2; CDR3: ASSIDLSGELF
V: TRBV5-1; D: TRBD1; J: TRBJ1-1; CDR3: ASRLGQGTAEAF
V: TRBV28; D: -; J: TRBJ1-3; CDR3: ASIGRGTGNTIY
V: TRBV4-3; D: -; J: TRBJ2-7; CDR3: ASSQESPGPYEQY
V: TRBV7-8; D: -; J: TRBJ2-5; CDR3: ASSLMGGRETQY
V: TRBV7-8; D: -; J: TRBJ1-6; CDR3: ASSLEQGSNSPLH
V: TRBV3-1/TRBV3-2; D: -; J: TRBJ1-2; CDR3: ASSQVPGAGYGYT
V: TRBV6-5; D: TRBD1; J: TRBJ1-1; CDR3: ASSFYRGATEAF
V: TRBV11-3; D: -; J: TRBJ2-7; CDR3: ASSLRSSYEQY
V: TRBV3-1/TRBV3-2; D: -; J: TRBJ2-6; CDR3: ASSQGISGANVLT
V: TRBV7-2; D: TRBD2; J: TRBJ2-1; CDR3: ASSPSLGTSGGNKQF
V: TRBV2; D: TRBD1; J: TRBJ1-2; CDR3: ASHHRDRDGYT
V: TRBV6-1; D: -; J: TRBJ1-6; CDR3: ASSEIQGRNSPLH
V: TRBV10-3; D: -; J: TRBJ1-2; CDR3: ALSSDNYGYT
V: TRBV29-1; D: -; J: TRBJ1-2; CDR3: SVPRIEGVNVGYT
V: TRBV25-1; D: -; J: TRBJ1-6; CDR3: ASQLGDNSPLH
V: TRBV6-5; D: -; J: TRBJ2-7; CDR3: ASSYGPGGSYEQY
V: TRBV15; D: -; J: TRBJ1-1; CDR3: ATSRDRGKGEAF
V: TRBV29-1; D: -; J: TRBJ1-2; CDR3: SVDEPRDGYT
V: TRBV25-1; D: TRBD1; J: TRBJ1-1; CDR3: ASSEARQGAFTEAF
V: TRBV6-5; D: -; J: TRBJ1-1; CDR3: ASRQNTEAF
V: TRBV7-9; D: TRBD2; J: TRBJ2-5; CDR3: ASSRLAGQETQY
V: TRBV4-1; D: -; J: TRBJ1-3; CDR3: ASSLRGPSSSGNTIY
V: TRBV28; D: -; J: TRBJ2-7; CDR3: ASSQADITYEQY
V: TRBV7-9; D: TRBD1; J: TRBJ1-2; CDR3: ASSLALSAGGLNGYT
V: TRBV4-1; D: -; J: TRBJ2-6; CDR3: ASSQALSGANVLT
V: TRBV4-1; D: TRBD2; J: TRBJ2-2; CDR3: ASSQGRGVGGELF